This entry concerns a single T cell receptor (beta chain). No antigen is known for it. The junction departs from germline at one end; a sequencing error may be responsible. This sample was included in a study of shared clonotypes between healthy human individuals. Background on the study: Three CD4 naive, three CD4 memory, two CD8 naive and one CD8 memory plate were used per donor.

This CDR3 region has 13 residues. The V gene's germline CDR1 is SSHAT and CDR2 FNYEAQ (reference sequence). Study results and caveats: Compared with memory subsets, naive subsets generally had larger estimated richness. Exclusively blood specimens were collected; tissue repertoires likely differ.

Using immunoSEQ multiplex PCR, the repertoire was profiled, and TCRdb retains in-frame clones only, with some absent. The sample lists under 1,900,000 clones; approximately 98.5% were seen once. The clonotype originates from a man aged 25-40 years in good health. The chain uses TRBV7-7 and TRBJ2-7, with 7 bases lining up with TRBD1. The specimen was naive CD4+ T cells sorted from blood. Subset specified: CD45RA+ positively selected. Here the CDR3 DNA reads TGTGCTAGCAGCTCTAACTCAGGGGGCGAGCAGTACTTC. It translates to CASSSNSGGEQYF.